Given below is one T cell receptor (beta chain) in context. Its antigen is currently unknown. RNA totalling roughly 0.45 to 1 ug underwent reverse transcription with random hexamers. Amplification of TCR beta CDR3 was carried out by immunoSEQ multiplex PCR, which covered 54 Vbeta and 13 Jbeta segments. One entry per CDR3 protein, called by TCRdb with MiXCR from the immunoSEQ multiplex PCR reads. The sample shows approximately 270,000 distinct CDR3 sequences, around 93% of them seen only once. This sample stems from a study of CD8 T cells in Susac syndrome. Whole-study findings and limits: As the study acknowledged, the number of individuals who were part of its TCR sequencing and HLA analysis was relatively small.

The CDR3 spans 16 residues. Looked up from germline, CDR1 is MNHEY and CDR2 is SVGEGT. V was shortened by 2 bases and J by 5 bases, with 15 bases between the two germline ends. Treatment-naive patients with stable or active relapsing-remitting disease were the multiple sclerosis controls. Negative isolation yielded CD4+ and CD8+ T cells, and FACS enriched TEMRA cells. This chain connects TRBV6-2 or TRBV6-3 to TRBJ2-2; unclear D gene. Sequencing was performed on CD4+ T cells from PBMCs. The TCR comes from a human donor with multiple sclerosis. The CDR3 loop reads CASSYHGMGRTGELFF. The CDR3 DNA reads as TGTGCCAGCAGTTACCATGGTATGGGTCGGACCGGGGAGCTGTTTTTT.